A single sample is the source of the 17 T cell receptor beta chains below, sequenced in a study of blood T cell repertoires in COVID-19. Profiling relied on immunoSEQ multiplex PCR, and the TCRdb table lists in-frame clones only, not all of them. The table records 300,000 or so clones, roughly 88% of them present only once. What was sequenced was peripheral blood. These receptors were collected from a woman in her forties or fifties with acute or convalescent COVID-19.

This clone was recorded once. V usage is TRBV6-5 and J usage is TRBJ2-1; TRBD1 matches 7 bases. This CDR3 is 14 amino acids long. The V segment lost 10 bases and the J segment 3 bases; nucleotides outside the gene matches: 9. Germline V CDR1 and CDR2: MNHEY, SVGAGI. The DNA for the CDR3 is TGTGCCACGGGACAGTCCCTTTTCTACAATGAGCAGTTCTTC. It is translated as CATGQSLFYNEQFF.

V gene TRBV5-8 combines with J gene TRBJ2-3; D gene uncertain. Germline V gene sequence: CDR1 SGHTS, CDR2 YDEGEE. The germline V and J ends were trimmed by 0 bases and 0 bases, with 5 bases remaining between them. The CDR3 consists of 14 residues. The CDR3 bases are TGTGCCAGCAGCTTGGCGCAGAGCACAGATACGCAGTATTTT. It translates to CASSLAQSTDTQYF. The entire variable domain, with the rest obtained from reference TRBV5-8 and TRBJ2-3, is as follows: EAGVTQSPTHLIKTRGQQATLRCSPISGHTSVYWYQQALGLGLQFLLWYDEGEERNRGNFPPRFSGRQFPNYSSELNVNALELEDSALYLCASSLAQSTDTQYFGPGTRLTVL.

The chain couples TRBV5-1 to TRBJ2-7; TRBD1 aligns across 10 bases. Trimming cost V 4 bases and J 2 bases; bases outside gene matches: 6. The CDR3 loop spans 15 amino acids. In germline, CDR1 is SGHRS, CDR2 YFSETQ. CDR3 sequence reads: CASSRGTGETYEQYF. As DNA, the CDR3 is TGCGCCAGCAGCCGTGGGACAGGGGAAACCTACGAGCAGTACTTC.

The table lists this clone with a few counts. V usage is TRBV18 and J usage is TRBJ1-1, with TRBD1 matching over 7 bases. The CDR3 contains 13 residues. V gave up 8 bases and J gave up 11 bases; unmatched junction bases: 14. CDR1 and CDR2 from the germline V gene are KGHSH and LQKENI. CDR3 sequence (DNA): TGTGCCAGCAGTAAAGAGGGGGCCGATGAGGCTTTCTTT. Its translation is CASSKEGADEAFF. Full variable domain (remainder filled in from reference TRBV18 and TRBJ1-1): NAGVMQNPRHLVRRRGQEARLRCSPMKGHSHVYWYRQLPEEGLKFMVYLQKENIIDESGMPKERFSAEFPKEGPSILRIQQVVRGDSAAYFCASSKEGADEAFFGQGTRLTVV.

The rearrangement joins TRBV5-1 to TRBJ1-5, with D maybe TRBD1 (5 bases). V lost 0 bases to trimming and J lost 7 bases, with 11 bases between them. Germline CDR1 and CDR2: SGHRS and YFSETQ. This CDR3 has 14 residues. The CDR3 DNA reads TGCGCCAGCAGCTTGGAAGGGGCGCGGCAGCCCCAGCATTTT. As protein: CASSLEGARQPQHF.

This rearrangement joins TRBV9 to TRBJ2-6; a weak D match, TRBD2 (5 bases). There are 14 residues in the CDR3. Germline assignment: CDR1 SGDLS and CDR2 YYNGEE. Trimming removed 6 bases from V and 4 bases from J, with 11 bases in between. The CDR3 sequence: CASTLGGGANVLTF. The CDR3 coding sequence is TGTGCCAGCACCCTGGGCGGGGGGGCCAACGTCCTGACTTTC.

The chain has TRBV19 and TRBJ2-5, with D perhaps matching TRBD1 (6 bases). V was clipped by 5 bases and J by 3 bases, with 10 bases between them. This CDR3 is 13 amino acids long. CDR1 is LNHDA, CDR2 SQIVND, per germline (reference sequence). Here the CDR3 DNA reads TGTGCCAGTAGTCGGACAGTAGAAGAGACCCAGTACTTC. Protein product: CASSRTVEETQYF.

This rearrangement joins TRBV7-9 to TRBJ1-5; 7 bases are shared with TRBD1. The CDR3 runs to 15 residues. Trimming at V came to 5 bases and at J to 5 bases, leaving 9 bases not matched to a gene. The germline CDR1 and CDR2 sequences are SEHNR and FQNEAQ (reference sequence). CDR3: CASSPGQVGDQPQHF. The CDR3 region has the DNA TGTGCCAGCAGCCCAGGACAGGTAGGGGATCAGCCCCAGCATTTT.

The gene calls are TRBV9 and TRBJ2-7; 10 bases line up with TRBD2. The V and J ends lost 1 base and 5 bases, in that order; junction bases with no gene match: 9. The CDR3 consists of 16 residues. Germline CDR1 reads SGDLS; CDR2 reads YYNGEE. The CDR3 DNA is TGTGCCAGCAGCGTAAGACCTAGCGGGAGTTCCCACGAGCAGTACTTC. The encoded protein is CASSVRPSGSSHEQYF.

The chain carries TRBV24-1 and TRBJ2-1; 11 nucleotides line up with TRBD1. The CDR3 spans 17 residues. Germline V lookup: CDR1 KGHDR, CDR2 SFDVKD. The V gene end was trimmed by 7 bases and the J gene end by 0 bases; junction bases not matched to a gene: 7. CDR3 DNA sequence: TGTGCCACCAGCCGGACAGGGGGCTTAAGCTCCTACAATGAGCAGTTCTTC. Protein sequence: CATSRTGGLSSYNEQFF.

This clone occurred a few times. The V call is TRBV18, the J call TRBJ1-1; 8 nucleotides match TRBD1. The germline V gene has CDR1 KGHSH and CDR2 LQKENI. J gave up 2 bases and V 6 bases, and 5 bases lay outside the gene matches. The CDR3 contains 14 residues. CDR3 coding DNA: TGTGCCAGCTCTTCGCAGGGGGCAAACACTGAAGCTTTCTTT. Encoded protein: CASSSQGANTEAFF. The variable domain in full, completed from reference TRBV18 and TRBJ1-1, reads NAGVMQNPRHLVRRRGQEARLRCSPMKGHSHVYWYRQLPEEGLKFMVYLQKENIIDESGMPKERFSAEFPKEGPSILRIQQVVRGDSAAYFCASSSQGANTEAFFGQGTRLTVV.

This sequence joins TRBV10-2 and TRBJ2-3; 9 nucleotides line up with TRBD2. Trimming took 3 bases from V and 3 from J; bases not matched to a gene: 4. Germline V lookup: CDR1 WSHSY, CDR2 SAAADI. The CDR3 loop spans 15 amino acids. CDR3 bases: TGCGCCAGCAGTGACTTCGGACTAGCGACAGATACGCAGTATTTT. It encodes CASSDFGLATDTQYF.

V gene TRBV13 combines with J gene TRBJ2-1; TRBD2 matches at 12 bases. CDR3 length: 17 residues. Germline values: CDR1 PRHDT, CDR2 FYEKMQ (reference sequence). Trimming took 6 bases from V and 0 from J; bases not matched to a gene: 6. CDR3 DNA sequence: TGTGCCAGCAGGGGACTAGCGGGTCTTAGCTCCTACAATGAGCAGTTCTTC. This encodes CASRGLAGLSSYNEQFF.

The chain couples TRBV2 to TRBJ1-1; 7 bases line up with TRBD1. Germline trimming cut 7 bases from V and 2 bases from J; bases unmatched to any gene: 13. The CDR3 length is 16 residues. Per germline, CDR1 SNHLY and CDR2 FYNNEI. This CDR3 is CASTRSKGARNTEAFF. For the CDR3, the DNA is TGTGCCAGCACCCGGAGCAAGGGGGCTCGAAACACTGAAGCTTTCTTT.

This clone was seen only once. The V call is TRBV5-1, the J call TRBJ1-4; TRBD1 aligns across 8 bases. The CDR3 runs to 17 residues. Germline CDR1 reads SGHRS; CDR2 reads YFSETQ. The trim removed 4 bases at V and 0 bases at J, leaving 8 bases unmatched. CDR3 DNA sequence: TGCGCCAGCAGCCCCGACAGGGGATATGCAACTAATGAAAAACTGTTTTTT. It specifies CASSPDRGYATNEKLFF.

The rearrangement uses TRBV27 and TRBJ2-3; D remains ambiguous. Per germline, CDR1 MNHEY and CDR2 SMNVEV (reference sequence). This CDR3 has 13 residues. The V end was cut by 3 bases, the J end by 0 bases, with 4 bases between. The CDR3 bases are TGTGCCAGCAGTTTCTCTAGCACAGATACGCAGTATTTT. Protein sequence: CASSFSSTDTQYF.

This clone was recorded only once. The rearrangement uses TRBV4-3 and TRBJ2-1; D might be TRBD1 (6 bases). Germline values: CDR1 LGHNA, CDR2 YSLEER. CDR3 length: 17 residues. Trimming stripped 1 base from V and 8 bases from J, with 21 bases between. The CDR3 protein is CASSQGQGITVIDEQFF. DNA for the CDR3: TGCGCCAGCAGCCAAGGGCAGGGGATTACAGTTATTGATGAGCAGTTCTTC.